This T cell receptor (beta chain) is drawn from a study of Ad26.COV2.S vaccination and SARS-CoV-2 variants. Treatment of the sample: roughly 19 received Ad26.COV2.S at low or high dose, single or two shots; roughly 5 received placebo; per-sample allocation not given. Material that was analyzed had been drawn on day 63 after the first vaccine or placebo injection. Profiling relied on immunoSEQ multiplex PCR, and the TCRdb table lists in-frame clones only, not all of them. The table lists about 400,000 clones, approximately 88% of them singletons. Germline V gene lookup returns CDR1 LGHNA and CDR2 YNFKEQ. After removal of 7 bases from V and 0 bases from J, the junction contained 10 bases not matched to a gene. This CDR3 comprises 20 residues.

Sequenced here: peripheral blood, sampled in a trial of Ad26.COV2.S vaccine versus placebo. The V gene is TRBV4-2, the J gene TRBJ2-6; TRBD2 matches at 15 bases. This clonotype was obtained from a person between 18 and 60 years old who received the Ad26.COV2.S COVID-19 vaccine or a placebo. The CDR3 DNA is TGTGCCAGCACCCTGTGGGGACTAGCGGGGGGCCTCTCTGGGGCCAACGTCCTGACTTTC. It translates to CASTLWGLAGGLSGANVLTF.